Sequencing of this TCR beta chain was carried out in a study of blood T cell repertoires in COVID-19. Germline V gives CDR1 LNHDA, CDR2 SQIVND (reference sequence). The CDR3 totals 15 residues. The J segment lost 4 bases and the V segment lost 3 bases, leaving 8 bases of the junction unmatched. Recruits, aged 18 to 89 years, lived in 24 US areas. Participants had their cohort set by participant-reported clinical history. Two negative PCRs, clearance, or symptom resolution were required of recovered Cohort 3 donors. Clones were read by immunoSEQ multiplex PCR, and TCRdb kept only the in-frame ones, dropping some. The sample yields a few hundred thousand clones, approximately 88% seen once.

The sample taken for sequencing was PBMCs or T cells enriched from blood (not recorded which). The source of this sequence is a man aged 30 to 39 who had recovered from COVID-19. The V and J genes are TRBV19 and TRBJ1-1, with 7 bases that match TRBD1. CDR3 sequence: CASSIGDRILTEAFF. In DNA, the CDR3 is TGTGCCAGTAGTATCGGGGACAGAATTCTCACTGAAGCTTTCTTT.